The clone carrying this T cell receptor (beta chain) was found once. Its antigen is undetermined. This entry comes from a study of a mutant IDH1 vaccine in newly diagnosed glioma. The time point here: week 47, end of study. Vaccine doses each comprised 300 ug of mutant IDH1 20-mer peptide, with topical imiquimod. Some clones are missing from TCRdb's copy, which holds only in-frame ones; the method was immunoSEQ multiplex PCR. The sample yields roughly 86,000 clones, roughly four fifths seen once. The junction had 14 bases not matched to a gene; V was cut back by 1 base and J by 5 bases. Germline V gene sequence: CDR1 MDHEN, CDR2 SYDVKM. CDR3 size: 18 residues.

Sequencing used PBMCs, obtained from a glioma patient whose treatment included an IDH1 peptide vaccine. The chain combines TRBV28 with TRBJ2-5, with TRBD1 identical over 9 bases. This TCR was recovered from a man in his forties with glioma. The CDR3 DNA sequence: TGTGCCAGCAGTTTATTCCCCCCGACCGGGACAGGGTTGGAGACCCAGTACTTC. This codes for CASSLFPPTGTGLETQYF. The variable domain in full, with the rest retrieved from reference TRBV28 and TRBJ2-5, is DVKVTQSSRYLVKRTGEKVFLECVQDMDHENMFWYRQDPGLGLRLIYFSYDVKMKEKGDIPEGYSVSREKKERFSLILESASTNQTSMYLCASSLFPPTGTGLETQYFGPGTRLLVL.